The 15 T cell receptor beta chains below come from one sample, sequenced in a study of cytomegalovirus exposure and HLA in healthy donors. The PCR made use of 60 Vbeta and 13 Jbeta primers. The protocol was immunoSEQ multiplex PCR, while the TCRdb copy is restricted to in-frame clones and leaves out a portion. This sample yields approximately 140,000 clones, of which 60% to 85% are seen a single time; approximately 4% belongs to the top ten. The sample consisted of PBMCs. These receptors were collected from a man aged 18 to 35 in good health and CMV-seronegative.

CDR3 residues: CASSGLAGGYEQYF. The CDR3 DNA follows: TGCGCCAGCAGTGGACTAGCGGGGGGGTACGAGCAGTACTTC. This chain links TRBV10-1 with TRBJ2-5, with 14 bases identical to TRBD2. Near its end, the DNA agrees better with TRBJ2-7, so the J call may be wrong. This CDR3 region has 14 residues. Germline assignment: CDR1 WNHNN and CDR2 SYGVQD (reference sequence).

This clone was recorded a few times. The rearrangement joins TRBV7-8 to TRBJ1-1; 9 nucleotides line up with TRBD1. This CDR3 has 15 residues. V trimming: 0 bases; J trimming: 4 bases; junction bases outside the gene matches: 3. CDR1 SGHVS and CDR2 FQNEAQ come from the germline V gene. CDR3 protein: CASSLAGTGSTEAFF. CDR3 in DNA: TGTGCCAGCAGCTTAGCGGGGACAGGGTCCACTGAAGCTTTCTTT.

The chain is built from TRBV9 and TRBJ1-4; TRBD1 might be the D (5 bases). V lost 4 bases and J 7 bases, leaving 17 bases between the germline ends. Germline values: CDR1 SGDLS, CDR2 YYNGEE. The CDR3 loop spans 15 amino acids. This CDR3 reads CASSPVGGLAEKLFF. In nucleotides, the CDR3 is TGTGCCAGCAGCCCCGTGGGGGGACTTGCTGAAAAACTGTTTTTT.

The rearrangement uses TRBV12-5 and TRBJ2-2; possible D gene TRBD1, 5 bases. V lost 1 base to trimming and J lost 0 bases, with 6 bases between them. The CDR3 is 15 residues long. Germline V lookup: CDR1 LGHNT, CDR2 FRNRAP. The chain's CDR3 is CASGLGQPNTGELFF. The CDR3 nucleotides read TGTGCTAGTGGTTTGGGACAGCCGAACACCGGGGAGCTGTTTTTT.

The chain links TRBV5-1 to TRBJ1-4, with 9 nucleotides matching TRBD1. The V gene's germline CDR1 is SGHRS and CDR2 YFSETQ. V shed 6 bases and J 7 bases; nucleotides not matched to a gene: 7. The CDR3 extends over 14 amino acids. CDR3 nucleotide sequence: TGCGCCAGCAACCACAGGGGGCAAGGTGAAAAACTGTTTTTT. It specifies CASNHRGQGEKLFF.

CDR3: CASSQEGGQRNQPQHF. The DNA of the CDR3 is TGTGCCAGCAGCCAAGAGGGGGGGCAGAGGAATCAGCCCCAGCATTTT. The chain is built from TRBV4-2 and TRBJ1-5, with D maybe TRBD1 (6 bases). The CDR3 sequence is 16 residues long. Germline V CDR1 and CDR2: LGHNA, YNFKEQ. V lost 0 bases and J lost 4, with 13 bases in between.

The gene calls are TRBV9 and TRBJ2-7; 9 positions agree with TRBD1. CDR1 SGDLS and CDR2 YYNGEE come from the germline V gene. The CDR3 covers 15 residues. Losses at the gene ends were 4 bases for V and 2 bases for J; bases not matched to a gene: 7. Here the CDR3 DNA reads TGTGCCAGCAGCCCCAGGGACAGGGCCCCCTACGAGCAGTACTTC. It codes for CASSPRDRAPYEQYF.

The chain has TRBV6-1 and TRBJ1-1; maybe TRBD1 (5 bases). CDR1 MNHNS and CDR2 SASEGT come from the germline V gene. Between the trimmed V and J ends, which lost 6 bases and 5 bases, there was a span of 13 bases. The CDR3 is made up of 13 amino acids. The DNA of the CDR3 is TGTGCCAGCAGCTATGACGGGGGGACTGAAGCTTTCTTT. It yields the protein CASSYDGGTEAFF.

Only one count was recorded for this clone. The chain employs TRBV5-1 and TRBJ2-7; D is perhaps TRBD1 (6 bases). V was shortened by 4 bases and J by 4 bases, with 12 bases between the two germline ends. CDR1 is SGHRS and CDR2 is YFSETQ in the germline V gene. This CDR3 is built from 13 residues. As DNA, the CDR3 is TGCGCCAGCAGCCCATCTGGGACATACGAGCAGTACTTC. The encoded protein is CASSPSGTYEQYF.

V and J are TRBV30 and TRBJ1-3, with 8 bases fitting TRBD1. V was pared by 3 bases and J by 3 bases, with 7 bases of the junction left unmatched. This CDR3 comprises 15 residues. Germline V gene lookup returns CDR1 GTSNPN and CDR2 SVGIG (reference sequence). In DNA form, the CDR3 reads TGTGCCTGGAGGCGGACAGGGAGGAATGGAAACACCATATATTTT. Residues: CAWRRTGRNGNTIYF.

The CDR3 is CASSLTFSSYNEQFF. In DNA, the CDR3 is TGTGCCAGCAGCCTCACGTTCAGCTCCTACAATGAGCAGTTCTTC. The chain employs TRBV13 and TRBJ2-1, with D unresolved. Trimming took off 5 bases at V and 0 bases at J, with 11 bases between the two ends. CDR3 length equals 15 residues. In germline, CDR1 is PRHDT, CDR2 FYEKMQ (reference sequence).

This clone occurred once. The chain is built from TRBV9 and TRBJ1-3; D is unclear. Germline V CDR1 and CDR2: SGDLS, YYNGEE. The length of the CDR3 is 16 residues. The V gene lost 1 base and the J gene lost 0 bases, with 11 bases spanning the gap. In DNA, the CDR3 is TGTGCCAGCAGCGTATATGCAGGCAACTCTGGAAACACCATATATTTT. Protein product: CASSVYAGNSGNTIYF.

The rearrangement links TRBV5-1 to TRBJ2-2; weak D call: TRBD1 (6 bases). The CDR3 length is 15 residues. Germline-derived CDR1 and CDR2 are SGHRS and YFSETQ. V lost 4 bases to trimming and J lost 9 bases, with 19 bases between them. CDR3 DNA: TGCGCCAGCAGCCCGGAAGGACAGAGCCCCCGGGAGCTGTTTTTT. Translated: CASSPEGQSPRELFF.

In nucleotides, the CDR3 is TGCGCCAGCAGCCAAGATCTACGGGACAGGGGGCGTGGGCAGTACTTC. It is translated as CASSQDLRDRGRGQYF. V gene TRBV4-1 combines with J gene TRBJ2-7; 12 positions match TRBD1. The J segment lost 9 bases and the V segment lost 0 bases, leaving 9 bases of the junction unmatched. CDR1 MGHRA and CDR2 YSYEKL come from the germline V gene. The CDR3 length is 16 residues.

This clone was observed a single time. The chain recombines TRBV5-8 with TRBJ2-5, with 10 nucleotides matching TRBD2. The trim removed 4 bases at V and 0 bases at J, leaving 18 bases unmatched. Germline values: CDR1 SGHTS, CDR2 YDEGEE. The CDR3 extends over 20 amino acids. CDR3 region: CASSPRAPSGSGGYQETQYF. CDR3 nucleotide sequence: TGTGCCAGCAGCCCCAGGGCGCCTAGCGGGAGCGGGGGGTACCAAGAGACCCAGTACTTC.